This T cell receptor beta chain emerged from a study of T cell clonality in common variable immunodeficiency. Study findings and constraints: In common variable immunodeficiency, TCR beta chains reportedly carried fewer deletions and N-nucleotide insertions. Links between repertoire features and CVID complications were heterogeneity-limited.

This CDR3 has 15 residues. Germline V gene lookup returns CDR1 SGHTA and CDR2 FQGNSA. With V trimmed by 3 bases and J by 1 base, 3 bases remained unmatched. CVID and control samples used equivalent genomic DNA input. Sequencing used immunoSEQ multiplex PCR; TCRdb keeps in-frame clones, though not all of them. This sample has roughly 42,000 clones, each found more than once. This clone was observed a handful of times. Its antigen remains unidentified. Sequencing ends 3 residues short of the CDR3 end; the germline J gene provides the rest. The chain employs TRBV7-2 and TRBJ2-5; 9 bases match TRBD1. This receptor was identified in a human donor with common variable immunodeficiency. Specimen: peripheral blood mononuclear cells. CDR3 amino acids: CASSFKGQGQETQYF. Partial CDR3 DNA: TGTGCCAGCAGCTTTAAGGGACAGGGCCAAGAGACC.